The 10 T cell receptor beta chains in this list originate from one sample, sequenced in a study of OX40 agonist ivuxolimab in advanced cancers. Library construction relied on the immunoSEQ multiplex PCR assay. Sourced from immuneACCESS, this table was stored by TCRdb with only in-frame sequences that have V and J called. A share of the clones is absent; for the studies checked, an unresolved V gene accounts for under half, and the remainder has no known explanation. A total of about 100,000 clones appear in this sample, around 90% of them only once. The ten largest make up roughly 0.84% of the sample. The material was CD4+ or CD8+ T cells sorted from blood, obtained in a trial of the OX40 agonist ivuxolimab. The source of these receptors is an adult with an advanced solid tumor such as melanoma, head and neck, liver or kidney cancer.

This clone has only a few counts. The J gene is TRBJ1-5, the V gene TRBV6-5; unclear D gene. The CDR3 runs 12 residues. The germline V and J ends were trimmed by 5 bases and 5 bases, with 7 bases remaining between them. The germline V gene encodes CDR1 MNHEY and CDR2 SVGAGI. The CDR3: CASSAGDQPQHF. Here the CDR3 DNA reads TGTGCCAGCAGTGCCGGGGATCAGCCCCAGCATTTT.

This rearrangement joins TRBV7-9 to TRBJ2-7; TRBD1 agrees at 9 bases. J lost 4 bases, V lost 8 bases, and 15 bases had no gene match. The length of the CDR3 is 16 residues. Germline V gene lookup returns CDR1 SEHNR and CDR2 FQNEAQ (reference sequence). The CDR3, as DNA: TGTGCCAGCTTACCCCCTGTGGGACAGGGAAGTTACGAGCAGTACTTC. Its translation is CASLPPVGQGSYEQYF. The whole variable domain, filled in from reference TRBV7-9 and TRBJ2-7, reads DTGVSQNPRHKITKRGQNVTFRCDPISEHNRLYWYRQTLGQGPEFLTYFQNEAQLEKSRLLSDRFSAERPKGSFSTLEIQRTEQGDSAMYLCASLPPVGQGSYEQYFGPGTRLTVT.

This clone was counted only a few times. The rearrangement uses TRBV7-8 and TRBJ1-5, with D perhaps TRBD1 (5 bases). Germline CDR1 reads SGHVS; CDR2 reads FQNEAQ. This CDR3 spans 16 amino acids. Trimming pared 1 base from V and 1 base from J, leaving 11 bases between. CDR3 coding DNA: TGTGCCAGCAGCTTAGTAAGGACAACGAGCAATCAGCCCCAGCATTTT. It encodes CASSLVRTTSNQPQHF.

In the case of this clone: One end of the junction fails to match germline, which may point to a read error. V gene TRBV7-7 combines with J gene TRBJ2-7; possibly TRBD1 for D (6 bases). CDR1 and CDR2 (germline): SSHAT, FNYEAQ (reference sequence). This CDR3 contains 14 residues. For the CDR3, the DNA is TGTGCTAGCAGCTTAGCCAGGGGAAGGTACGAGCAGTACTTC. Its translation: CASSLARGRYEQYF.

V is TRBV5-1 and J is TRBJ2-7, with D possibly matching TRBD1 (5 bases). Trimming took off 0 bases at V and 6 bases at J, with 16 bases between the two ends. Germline V lookup: CDR1 SGHRS, CDR2 YFSETQ. The CDR3 is 15 amino acids. In nucleotides, the CDR3 is TGCGCCAGCAGCTTGGCCGCCCAGTCTGGGGCCGAGCAGTACTTC. Residues: CASSLAAQSGAEQYF. Full variable domain (outside the CDR3, taken from reference TRBV5-1 and TRBJ2-7): KAGVTQTPRYLIKTRGQQVTLSCSPISGHRSVSWYQQTPGQGLQFLFEYFSETQRNKGNFPGRFSGRQFSNSRSEMNVSTLELGDSALYLCASSLAAQSGAEQYFGPGTRLTVT.

This rearrangement joins TRBV7-2 to TRBJ1-4; D unclear. Per the germline V gene, CDR1 is SGHTA and CDR2 is FQGNSA. There are 15 residues in the CDR3. V shed 1 base and J shed 0 bases, with 6 bases lying between them. CDR3 nucleotides: TGTGCCAGCAGCTTAGGGCAGCCAACTAATGAAAAACTGTTTTTT. As protein: CASSLGQPTNEKLFF.

The genes are TRBV6-5 and TRBJ2-7; 7 bases match TRBD2. CDR3 length: 14 residues. CDR1 MNHEY and CDR2 SVGAGI come from the germline V gene. After removal of 2 bases from V and 3 bases from J, the junction contained 4 bases not matched to a gene. Written as DNA, the CDR3 is TGTGCCAGCAGTTACAGCGGGGTAGGCTACGAGCAGTACTTC. Its protein product is CASSYSGVGYEQYF.

This chain links TRBV19 with TRBJ1-6; D call uncertain. Germline V gene sequence: CDR1 LNHDA, CDR2 SQIVND (reference sequence). This CDR3 has 13 amino acids. With 7 bases removed from V and 7 bases from J, the gap between germline ends came to 11 bases. The CDR3 DNA reads TGTGCCAGTACAGAGTCAAGGAATTCACCCCTCCACTTT. Its translation: CASTESRNSPLHF.

The chain uses TRBV18 and TRBJ2-3; D gene unclear. The V gene's germline CDR1 is KGHSH and CDR2 LQKENI. Deletions cut 2 bases from V and 6 bases from J, with 3 bases between. This CDR3 comprises 11 residues. The CDR3 spells CASSPLDTQYF. CDR3 bases: TGTGCCAGCTCACCATTGGATACGCAGTATTTT.

This chain links TRBV5-1 with TRBJ2-1; D gene unclear. This CDR3 has 12 residues. Germline V CDR1 and CDR2: SGHRS, YFSETQ. V lost 7 bases and J lost 6, with 11 bases in between. The CDR3 is CASFLLLNEQFF. The CDR3 nucleotides are TGCGCCAGCTTTCTGCTCCTCAATGAGCAGTTCTTC.